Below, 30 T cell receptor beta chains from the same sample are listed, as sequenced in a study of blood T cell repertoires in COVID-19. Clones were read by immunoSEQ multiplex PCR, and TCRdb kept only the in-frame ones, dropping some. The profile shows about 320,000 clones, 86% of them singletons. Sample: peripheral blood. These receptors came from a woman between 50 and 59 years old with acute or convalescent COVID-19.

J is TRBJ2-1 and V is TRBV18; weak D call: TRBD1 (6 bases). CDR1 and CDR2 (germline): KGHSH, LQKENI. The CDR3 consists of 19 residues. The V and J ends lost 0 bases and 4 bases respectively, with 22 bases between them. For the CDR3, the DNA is TGTGCCAGCTCACCACCTCAGGGGTTCTGGGGAAGCCGGTACAATGAGCAGTTCTTC. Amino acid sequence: CASSPPQGFWGSRYNEQFF. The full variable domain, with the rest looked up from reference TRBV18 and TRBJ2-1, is NAGVMQNPRHLVRRRGQEARLRCSPMKGHSHVYWYRQLPEEGLKFMVYLQKENIIDESGMPKERFSAEFPKEGPSILRIQQVVRGDSAAYFCASSPPQGFWGSRYNEQFFGPGTRLTVL.

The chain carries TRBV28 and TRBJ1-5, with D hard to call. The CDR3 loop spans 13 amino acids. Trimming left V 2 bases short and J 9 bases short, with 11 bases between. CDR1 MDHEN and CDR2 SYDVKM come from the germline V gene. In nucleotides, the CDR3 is TGTGCCAGCAGTTTAAGTGAGGGTGGGCCCCAGCATTTT. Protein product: CASSLSEGGPQHF.

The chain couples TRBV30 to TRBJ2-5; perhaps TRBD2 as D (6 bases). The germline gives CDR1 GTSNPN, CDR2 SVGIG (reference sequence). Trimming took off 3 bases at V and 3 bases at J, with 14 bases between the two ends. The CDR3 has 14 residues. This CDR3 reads CAWSNLGGKETQYF. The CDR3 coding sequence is TGTGCCTGGAGCAACTTGGGAGGTAAAGAGACCCAGTACTTC.

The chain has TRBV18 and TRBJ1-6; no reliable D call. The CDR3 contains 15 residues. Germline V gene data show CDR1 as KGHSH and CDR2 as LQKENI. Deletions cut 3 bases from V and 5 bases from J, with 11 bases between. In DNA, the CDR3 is TGTGCCAGCTCACCGGTTGGCTTCCATAATTCACCCCTCCACTTT. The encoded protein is CASSPVGFHNSPLHF.

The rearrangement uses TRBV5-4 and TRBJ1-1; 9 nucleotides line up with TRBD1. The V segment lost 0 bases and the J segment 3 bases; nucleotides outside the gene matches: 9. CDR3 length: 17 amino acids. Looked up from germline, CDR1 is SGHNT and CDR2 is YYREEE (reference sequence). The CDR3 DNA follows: TGTGCCAGCAGCTTGGGACAGGGGGGAGGGTTAGACACTGAAGCTTTCTTT. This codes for CASSLGQGGGLDTEAFF.

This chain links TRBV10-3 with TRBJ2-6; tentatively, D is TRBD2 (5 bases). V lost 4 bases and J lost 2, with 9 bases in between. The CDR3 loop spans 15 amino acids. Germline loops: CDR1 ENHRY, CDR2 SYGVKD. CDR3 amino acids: CAISGGNAGANVLTF. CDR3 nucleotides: TGTGCCATCAGTGGAGGGAACGCTGGGGCCAACGTCCTGACTTTC.

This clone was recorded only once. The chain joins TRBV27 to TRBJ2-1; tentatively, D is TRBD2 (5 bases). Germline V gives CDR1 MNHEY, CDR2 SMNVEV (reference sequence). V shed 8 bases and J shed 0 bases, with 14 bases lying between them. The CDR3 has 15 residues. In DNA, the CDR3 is TGTGCCAGCGTACATAGCGTTAGCTCCTACAATGAGCAGTTCTTC. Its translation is CASVHSVSSYNEQFF.

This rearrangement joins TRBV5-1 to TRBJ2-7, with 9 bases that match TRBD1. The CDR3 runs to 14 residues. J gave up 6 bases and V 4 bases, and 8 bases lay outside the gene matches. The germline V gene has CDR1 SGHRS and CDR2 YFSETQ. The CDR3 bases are TGCGCCAGCAGCACCGGGACAGGGCACGCCGAGCAGTACTTC. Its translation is CASSTGTGHAEQYF. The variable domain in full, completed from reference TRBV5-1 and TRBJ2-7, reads KAGVTQTPRYLIKTRGQQVTLSCSPISGHRSVSWYQQTPGQGLQFLFEYFSETQRNKGNFPGRFSGRQFSNSRSEMNVSTLELGDSALYLCASSTGTGHAEQYFGPGTRLTVT.

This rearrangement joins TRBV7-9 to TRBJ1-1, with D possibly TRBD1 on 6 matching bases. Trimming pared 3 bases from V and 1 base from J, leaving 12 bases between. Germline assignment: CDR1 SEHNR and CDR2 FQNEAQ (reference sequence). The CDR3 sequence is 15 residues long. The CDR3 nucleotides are TGTGCCAGCAGCTTCCGGATAGGGGGGAACACTGAAGCTTTCTTT. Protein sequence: CASSFRIGGNTEAFF.

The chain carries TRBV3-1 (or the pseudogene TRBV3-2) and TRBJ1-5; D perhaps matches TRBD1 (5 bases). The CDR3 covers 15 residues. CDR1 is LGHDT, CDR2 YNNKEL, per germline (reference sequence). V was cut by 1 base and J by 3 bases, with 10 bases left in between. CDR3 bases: TGTGCCAGCAGCCAAGGGGGCGCGAACAATCAGCCCCAGCATTTT. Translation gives CASSQGGANNQPQHF.

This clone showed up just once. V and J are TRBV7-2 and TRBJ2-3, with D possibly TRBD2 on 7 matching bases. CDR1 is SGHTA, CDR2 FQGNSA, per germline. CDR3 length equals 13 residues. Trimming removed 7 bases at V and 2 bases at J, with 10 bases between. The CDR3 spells CASKGGTTDTQYF. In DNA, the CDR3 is TGTGCCAGCAAGGGGGGGACCACAGATACGCAGTATTTT.

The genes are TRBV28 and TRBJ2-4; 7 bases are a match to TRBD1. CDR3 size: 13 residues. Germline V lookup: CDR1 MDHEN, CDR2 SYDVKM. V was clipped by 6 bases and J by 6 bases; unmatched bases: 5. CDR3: CASRRDSTNIQYF. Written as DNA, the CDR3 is TGTGCCAGCAGACGGGACAGCACAAACATTCAGTACTTC.

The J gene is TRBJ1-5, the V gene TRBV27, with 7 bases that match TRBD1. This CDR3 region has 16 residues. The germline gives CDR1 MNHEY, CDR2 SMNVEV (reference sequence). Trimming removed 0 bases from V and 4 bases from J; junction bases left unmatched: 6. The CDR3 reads CASSLSRTGRNQPQHF. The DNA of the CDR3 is TGTGCCAGCAGTTTATCTCGGACAGGAAGGAATCAGCCCCAGCATTTT.

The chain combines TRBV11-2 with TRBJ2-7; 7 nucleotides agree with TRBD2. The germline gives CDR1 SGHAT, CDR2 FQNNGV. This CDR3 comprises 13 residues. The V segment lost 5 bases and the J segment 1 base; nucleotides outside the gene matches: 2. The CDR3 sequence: CASSRGSSYEQYF. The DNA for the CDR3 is TGTGCCAGCAGCCGCGGGAGTTCCTACGAGCAGTACTTC. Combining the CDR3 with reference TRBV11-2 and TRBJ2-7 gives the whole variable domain EAGVAQSPRYKIIEKRQSVAFWCNPISGHATLYWYQQILGQGPKLLIQFQNNGVVDDSQLPKDRFSAERLKGVDSTLKIQPAKLEDSAVYLCASSRGSSYEQYFGPGTRLTVT.

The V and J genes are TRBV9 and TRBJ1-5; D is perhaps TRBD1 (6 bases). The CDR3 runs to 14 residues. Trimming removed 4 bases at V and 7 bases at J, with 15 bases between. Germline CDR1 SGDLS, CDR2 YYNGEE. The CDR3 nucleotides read TGTGCCAGCAGCCCAACACAGGGTGGACAGCCCCAGCATTTT. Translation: CASSPTQGGQPQHF.

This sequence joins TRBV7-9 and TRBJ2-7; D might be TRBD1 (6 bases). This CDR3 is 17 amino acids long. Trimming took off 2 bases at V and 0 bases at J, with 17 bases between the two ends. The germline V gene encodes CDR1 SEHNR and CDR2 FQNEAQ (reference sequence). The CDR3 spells CASSLPVGQGRSYEQYF. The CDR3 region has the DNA TGTGCCAGCAGCTTACCGGTGGGGCAGGGGCGCTCCTACGAGCAGTACTTC.

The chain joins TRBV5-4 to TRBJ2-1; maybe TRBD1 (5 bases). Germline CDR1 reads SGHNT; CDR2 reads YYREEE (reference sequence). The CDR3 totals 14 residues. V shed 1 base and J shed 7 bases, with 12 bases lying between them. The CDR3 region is CASSLNVQANEQFF. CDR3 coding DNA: TGTGCCAGCAGCTTGAACGTACAGGCGAATGAGCAGTTCTTC.

CDR3 sequence reads: CASSRPGTGLNEQFF. The CDR3, as DNA: TGTGCCAGCAGCCGGCCCGGGACGGGACTCAATGAGCAGTTCTTC. The chain joins TRBV7-2 to TRBJ2-1; D possibly corresponds to TRBD2 (6 bases). V gave up 5 bases and J gave up 6 bases, with 17 bases separating them. The CDR3 consists of 15 residues. Looked up from germline, CDR1 is SGHTA and CDR2 is FQGNSA. The entire variable domain, with the rest obtained from reference TRBV7-2 and TRBJ2-1, is as follows: GAGVSQSPSNKVTEKGKDVELRCDPISGHTALYWYRQSLGQGLEFLIYFQGNSAPDKSGLPSDRFSAERTGGSVSTLTIQRTQQEDSAVYLCASSRPGTGLNEQFFGPGTRLTVL.

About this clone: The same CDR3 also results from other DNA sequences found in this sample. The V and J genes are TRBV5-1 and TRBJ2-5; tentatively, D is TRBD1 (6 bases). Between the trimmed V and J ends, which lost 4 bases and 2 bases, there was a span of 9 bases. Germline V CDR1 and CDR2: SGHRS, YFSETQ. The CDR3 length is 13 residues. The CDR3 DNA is TGCGCCAGCAGCCTCGGACAGCAAGAGACCCAGTACTTC. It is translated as CASSLGQQETQYF.

The CDR3 region is CASSLLAGVENEQFF. CDR3 nucleotide sequence: TGTGCCAGCAGCCTTCTAGCGGGAGTAGAGAATGAGCAGTTCTTC. The chain has TRBV9 and TRBJ2-1; 10 bases line up with TRBD2. This CDR3 comprises 15 residues. Germline V gene data show CDR1 as SGDLS and CDR2 as YYNGEE. Trimming removed 4 bases from V and 7 bases from J; junction bases left unmatched: 8.

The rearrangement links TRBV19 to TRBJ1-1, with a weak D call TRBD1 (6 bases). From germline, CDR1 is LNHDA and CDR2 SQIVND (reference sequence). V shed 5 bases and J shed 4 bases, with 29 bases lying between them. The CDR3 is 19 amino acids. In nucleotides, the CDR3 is TGTGCCAGTAGTGTCGTGGTCCGTTTCCCTTCAGGGGTGGGCACTGAAGCTTTCTTT. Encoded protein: CASSVVVRFPSGVGTEAFF.

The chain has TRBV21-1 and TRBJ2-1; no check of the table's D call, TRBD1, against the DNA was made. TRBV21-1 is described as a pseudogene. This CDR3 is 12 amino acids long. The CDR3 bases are TGTCTCGGGACAGCAAATTACAATGAGCAGTTCTTC. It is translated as CLGTANYNEQFF.

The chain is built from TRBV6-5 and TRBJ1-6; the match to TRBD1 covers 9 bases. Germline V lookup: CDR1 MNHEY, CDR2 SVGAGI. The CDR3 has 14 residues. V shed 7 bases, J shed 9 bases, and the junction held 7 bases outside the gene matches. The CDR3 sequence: CASTFRDRVSPLHF. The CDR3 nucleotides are TGTGCCAGCACCTTCCGGGACAGGGTTTCACCCCTCCACTTT.

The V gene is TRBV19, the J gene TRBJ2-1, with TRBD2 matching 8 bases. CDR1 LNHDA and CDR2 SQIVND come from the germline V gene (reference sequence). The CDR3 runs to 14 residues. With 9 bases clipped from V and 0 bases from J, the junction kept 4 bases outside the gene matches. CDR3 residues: CASQRGSSYNEQFF. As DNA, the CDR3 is TGTGCCAGCCAGCGGGGGAGCTCCTACAATGAGCAGTTCTTC.

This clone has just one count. This chain's CDR3 is CASSVGTGHKETQYF. In DNA, the CDR3 is TGTGCCAGCAGCGTGGGGACAGGGCACAAAGAGACCCAGTACTTC. The V and J genes are TRBV11-3 and TRBJ2-5, with 9 nucleotides matching TRBD1. CDR3 length: 15 residues. The junction had 7 bases not matched to a gene; V was cut back by 5 bases and J by 3 bases. Looked up from germline, CDR1 is SGHNT and CDR2 is YENEEA.

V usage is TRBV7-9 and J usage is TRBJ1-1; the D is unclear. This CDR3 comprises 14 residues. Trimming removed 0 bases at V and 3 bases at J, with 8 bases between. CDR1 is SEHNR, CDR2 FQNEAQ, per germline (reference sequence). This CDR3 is CASSLAWQHTEAFF. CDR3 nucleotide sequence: TGTGCCAGCAGCTTAGCATGGCAACACACTGAAGCTTTCTTT.

CDR3 protein: CASSGGQGPQPQHF. The DNA for the CDR3 is TGTGCCAGCAGCGGGGGACAGGGACCCCAGCCCCAGCATTTT. The J gene is TRBJ1-5, the V gene TRBV9; 9 bases agree with TRBD1. The CDR3 consists of 14 residues. After removal of 3 bases from V and 7 bases from J, the junction contained 5 bases not matched to a gene. CDR1 is SGDLS and CDR2 is YYNGEE in the germline V gene.

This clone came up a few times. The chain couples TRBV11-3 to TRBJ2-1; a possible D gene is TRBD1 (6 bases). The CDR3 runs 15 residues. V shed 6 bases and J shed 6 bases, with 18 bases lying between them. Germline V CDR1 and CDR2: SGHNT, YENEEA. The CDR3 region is CASSQLRGPLNEQFF. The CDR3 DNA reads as TGTGCCAGCAGTCAACTCAGGGGACCCCTCAATGAGCAGTTCTTC.

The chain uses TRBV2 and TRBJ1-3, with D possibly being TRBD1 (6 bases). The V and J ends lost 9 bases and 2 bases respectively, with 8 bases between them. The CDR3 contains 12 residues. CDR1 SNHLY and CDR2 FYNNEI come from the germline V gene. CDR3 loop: CASRQAGNTIYF. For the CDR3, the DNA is TGTGCCAGTCGACAGGCTGGAAACACCATATATTTT.

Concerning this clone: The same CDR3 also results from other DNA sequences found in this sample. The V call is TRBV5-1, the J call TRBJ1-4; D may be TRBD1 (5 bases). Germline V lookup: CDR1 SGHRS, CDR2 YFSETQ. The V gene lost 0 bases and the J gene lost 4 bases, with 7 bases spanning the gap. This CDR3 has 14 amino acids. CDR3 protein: CASSLATDNEKLFF. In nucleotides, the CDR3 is TGCGCCAGCAGCTTGGCGACAGATAATGAAAAACTGTTTTTT.